This TCR beta chain comes out of a study of blood T cell repertoires in COVID-19 (dated by TCRdb to between 2020 and 2021). Turning to the overall study: Collaborator samples came from the United States, Italy and Spain and covered acute and convalescent phases of COVID-19. The material from the prospective study consisted of cDNA or gDNA derived from T cells, B-cell-depleted T cells, or PBMCs. Subjects who had been exposed to COVID-19, were actively infected with it, or had recovered from it provided the deeply sampled blood TCRbeta repertoires that made up the dataset. A freely available public database, intended as a resource for researchers studying the immune response to SARS-CoV-2, is where the repertoires were released. Samples came from the ongoing ImmuneRACE study (first 160 participants) plus 1,254 subjects from 6 global collaborators. A de-identified subject ID, COVID-19 status, age in years and sex were almost always included in the sample metadata. HLA class I and class II types, where available, came from metadata supplied by the sample provider rather than from assay-based typing. What the authors observed across the whole study: The quantity of clinical and demographic metadata differed by source and by participant and was supplied without curation.

TCRbeta CDR3 regions were amplified from genomic DNA using the immunoSEQ Assay, a bias-controlled multiplex PCR. As for the authors' bioinformatics: Within the assay, amplification of reference gene primers was used to estimate how many nucleated cells each sample contained. Sequence reads were collapsed and filtered to measure the absolute abundance of every unique TCRbeta CDR3 rearrangement. For each sample, productive Simpson clonality was calculated as the square root of Simpson's diversity index across productive rearrangements. The immuneACCESS repertoire file appears here via TCRdb, limited to in-frame rearrangements. These files lack a portion of the clones; in checked studies, under half of the deficit traces to unresolved V genes, and the cause of the others is not known. Clone size and the V and J calls come from that table; the DNA yielded D and trimming. The sample data list 45,000 to 50,000 clones, and roughly four fifths of these were observed just once. Together, the top ten hold over 7% of the sample.

About this clone itself: The target of this receptor is not known. No base qualities exist here, and no much larger clone lies one base off it.

Collaborating institutions collected whole blood in K2EDTA tubes following their own protocols. For TCRbeta analysis, collaborators shipped samples as frozen whole blood, isolated PBMCs, or DNA extracted from either of those sample types. Sequenced material: peripheral blood. This TCR was sampled from a man between 60 and 75 years old with active COVID-19.

The DNA reads TGTGCCAGCAGCTCGGCAGGGCAGGACTACGAGCAGTACTTC. Translated, this is CASSSAGQDYEQYF. The V and J genes are TRBV5-4 and TRBJ2-7; TRBD1 is a possible D gene, resting on 5 matching bases. As encoded in the germline V gene (reference sequence), CDR1 is SGHNT while CDR2 is YYREEE. From the cysteine up to the phenylalanine, the CDR3 has a length of 14 residues. The read is trimmed to its CDR3 DNA, 42 bases read in frame from base 1. Trimming costs V 3 bases and J 3 bases, and their ends lie 13 bases apart.